This is a list of T cell receptor beta chains from one sample in a study of shared clonotypes between healthy human individuals. Some clones are missing from TCRdb's copy, which holds only in-frame ones; the method was immunoSEQ multiplex PCR. The sample contains over 2 million clones, 85% to 95% of which appear only once. The sample consisted of naive CD4+ T cells sorted from blood. Source of these receptors: a man younger than 35 in good health. Each CDR3 is given with its conserved first and last residue. Fields, in order: D gene, clone size, V gene, J gene, CDR3 protein, CDR3 DNA. D genes are given only for firm matches. A row's size may be missing; if present it is once, few, many or a size class.

D: TRBD2
size: once
V: TRBV5-4
J: TRBJ2-7
CDR3: CASSRKRESSYEQYF
DNA: TGTGCCAGCAGCAGAAAGCGGGAGAGCTCCTACGAGCAGTACTTC

D: .
size: .
V: TRBV7-2
J: TRBJ1-4
CDR3: CASSFTGITEKLFF
DNA: TGTGCCAGCAGCTTCACAGGGATCACTGAAAAACTGTTTTTT

D: .
size: .
V: TRBV6-1
J: TRBJ2-4
CDR3: CASSEGNIQYF
DNA: TGTGCCAGCAGTGAGGGGAACATTCAGTACTTC

D: .
size: .
V: TRBV6-1
J: TRBJ1-1
CDR3: CASMGNGMNTEAFF
DNA: TGTGCCTCGATGGGTAACGGGATGAACACTGAAGCTTTCTTT

D: TRBD2
size: .
V: TRBV7-2
J: TRBJ2-3
CDR3: CASSFGTSGNTDTQYF
DNA: TGTGCCAGCAGCTTCGGGACTAGCGGGAACACAGATACGCAGTATTTT

D: TRBD2
size: .
V: TRBV10-2
J: TRBJ2-2
CDR3: CASTRTSRNTGELFF
DNA: TGCGCCAGCACTCGGACTAGCAGAAACACCGGGGAGCTGTTTTTT

D: TRBD1
size: .
V: TRBV18
J: TRBJ2-6
CDR3: CASSPKTGDGANVLTF
DNA: TGTGCCAGCTCACCTAAGACAGGGGACGGGGCCAACGTCCTGACTTTC

D: TRBD1
size: .
V: TRBV4-3
J: TRBJ1-2
CDR3: CASSPVPGQAYGYTF
DNA: TGCGCCAGCAGCCCGGTGCCGGGACAGGCCTATGGCTACACCTTC

D: TRBD1
size: once
V: TRBV9
J: TRBJ1-2
CDR3: CASSVGTGLNYGYTF
DNA: TGTGCCAGCAGCGTAGGGACAGGTCTTAACTATGGCTACACCTTC

D: .
size: .
V: TRBV11-2
J: TRBJ1-1
CDR3: CASSLGWTEAFF
DNA: TGTGCCAGCAGCTTAGGGTGGACTGAAGCTTTCTTT

D: .
size: once
V: TRBV29-1
J: TRBJ2-2
CDR3: CSVGGQTNTGELFF
DNA: TGCAGCGTTGGGGGGCAGACTAACACCGGGGAGCTGTTTTTT

D: .
size: .
V: TRBV7-2
J: TRBJ2-3
CDR3: CASSPTLTGLSTDTQYF
DNA: TGTGCCAGCAGCCCGACCTTGACAGGTTTGAGCACAGATACGCAGTATTTT

D: TRBD2
size: .
V: TRBV30
J: TRBJ2-5
CDR3: CAWDGGTQETQYF
DNA: TGTGCCTGGGACGGGGGGACCCAAGAGACCCAGTACTTC

D: TRBD2
size: .
V: TRBV18
J: TRBJ2-5
CDR3: CASSPPTSGKRETQYF
DNA: TGTGCCAGCTCACCACCGACTAGCGGGAAGAGGGAGACCCAGTACTTC

D: .
size: .
V: TRBV6-5
J: TRBJ2-3
CDR3: CASGPLTDTQYF
DNA: TGTGCCAGTGGACCGCTCACAGATACGCAGTATTTT

D: TRBD1
size: once
V: TRBV18
J: TRBJ1-2
CDR3: CASSPTTGSGGSGYTF
DNA: TGTGCCAGCTCACCGACCACGGGTTCAGGGGGCAGCGGCTACACCTTC

D: TRBD1
size: .
V: TRBV5-1
J: TRBJ1-4
CDR3: CASSSGQGNEKLFF
DNA: TGCGCCAGCAGCTCTGGACAGGGTAATGAAAAACTGTTTTTT

D: .
size: .
V: TRBV28
J: TRBJ1-2
CDR3: CASRAGTYPNYGYTF
DNA: TGTGCCAGCAGGGCCGGGACCTATCCTAACTATGGCTACACCTTC

D: .
size: .
V: TRBV6-1
J: TRBJ2-2
CDR3: CASSFTQGRELFF
DNA: TGTGCCAGCAGTTTTACACAGGGCCGGGAGCTGTTTTTT

D: TRBD1
size: .
V: TRBV6-5
J: TRBJ1-1
CDR3: CASSLNQGASEAFF
DNA: TGTGCCAGCAGCCTAAATCAGGGGGCAAGTGAAGCTTTCTTT

D: .
size: .
V: TRBV7-9
J: TRBJ2-7
CDR3: CASSQDETSYEQYF
DNA: TGTGCCAGCAGTCAAGATGAAACCTCCTACGAGCAGTACTTC

D: .
size: .
V: TRBV28
J: TRBJ1-4
CDR3: CASSLSGANEKLFF
DNA: TGTGCCAGCAGTTTATCTGGAGCTAATGAAAAACTGTTTTTT

D: .
size: .
V: TRBV6-6
J: TRBJ1-6
CDR3: CASSPPGVSPLHF
DNA: TGTGCCAGCAGCCCTCCAGGGGTTTCACCCCTCCACTTT

D: TRBD1
size: .
V: TRBV5-6
J: TRBJ2-7
CDR3: CASSLRGQNSYEQYF
DNA: TGTGCCAGCAGCCTCCGGGGACAGAACTCCTACGAGCAGTACTTC

D: .
size: .
V: TRBV5-1
J: TRBJ2-3
CDR3: CASSLQPATDTQYF
DNA: TGCGCCAGCAGCTTACAGCCAGCCACAGATACGCAGTATTTT

D: .
size: .
V: TRBV6-6
J: TRBJ1-1
CDR3: CASSYSREGAFF
DNA: TGTGCCAGCAGTTACTCGAGGGAGGGAGCTTTCTTT

D: .
size: .
V: TRBV6-6
J: TRBJ1-1
CDR3: CASSPGMGEAEAFF
DNA: TGTGCCAGCAGCCCGGGGATGGGAGAGGCTGAAGCTTTCTTT

D: .
size: .
V: TRBV9
J: TRBJ2-3
CDR3: CASSVDLQGPDTQYF
DNA: TGTGCCAGCAGCGTAGACCTTCAGGGCCCAGATACGCAGTATTTT

D: .
size: .
V: TRBV9
J: TRBJ2-3
CDR3: CASSRASTDTQYF
DNA: TGTGCCAGCAGTCGGGCCTCCACAGATACGCAGTATTTT

D: .
size: .
V: TRBV6-6
J: TRBJ1-1
CDR3: CASSYREANTEAFF
DNA: TGTGCCAGCAGTTACAGGGAAGCGAACACTGAAGCTTTCTTT

D: .
size: many
V: TRBV6-5
J: TRBJ2-2
CDR3: CASSYRFAGELFF
DNA: TGTGCCAGCAGTTACCGATTTGCCGGGGAGCTGTTTTTT

D: .
size: .
V: TRBV30
J: TRBJ1-3
CDR3: CAWSVRVLTKPGNTIYF
DNA: TGTGCCTGGAGTGTACGAGTACTCACTAAGCCAGGAAACACCATATATTTT

D: .
size: .
V: TRBV15
J: TRBJ2-4
CDR3: CATSRDLGNIQYF
DNA: TGTGCCACCAGCAGGGACCTGGGGAACATTCAGTACTTC

D: .
size: .
V: TRBV2
J: TRBJ2-3
CDR3: CASKFGGSTDTQYF
DNA: TGTGCCAGCAAGTTCGGGGGAAGCACAGATACGCAGTATTTT

D: .
size: .
V: TRBV10-3
J: TRBJ2-7
CDR3: CAISEGPFYEQYF
DNA: TGTGCCATCAGTGAGGGTCCCTTCTACGAGCAGTACTTC

D: TRBD2
size: .
V: TRBV9
J: TRBJ2-1
CDR3: CASSGGLTQIEQFF
DNA: TGTGCCAGCAGTGGGGGACTAACTCAGATTGAGCAGTTCTTC

D: TRBD1
size: .
V: TRBV7-9
J: TRBJ1-1
CDR3: CASSHLPGQGNTEAFF
DNA: TGTGCCAGCAGCCATCTACCGGGACAGGGGAACACTGAAGCTTTCTTT

D: TRBD2
size: .
V: TRBV28
J: TRBJ2-7
CDR3: CASSPPPAGGVEQYF
DNA: TGTGCCAGCAGCCCTCCCCCCGCGGGAGGGGTCGAGCAGTACTTC

D: .
size: .
V: TRBV20-1
J: TRBJ1-1
CDR3: CSALPTEAFF
DNA: TGCAGTGCCCTACCTACAGAAGCTTTCTTT

D: TRBD2
size: .
V: TRBV11-3
J: TRBJ2-7
CDR3: CASSRSSGASYEQYF
DNA: TGTGCCAGCAGCCGCTCTAGCGGGGCCTCCTACGAGCAGTACTTC

D: .
size: .
V: TRBV2
J: TRBJ2-7
CDR3: CASSEGGYSIPSPPYEQYF
DNA: TGTGCCAGCAGTGAAGGAGGCTACAGTATCCCATCCCCTCCCTACGAGCAGTACTTC

D: .
size: once
V: TRBV6-6
J: TRBJ2-7
CDR3: CASSYSKQGYEQYF
DNA: TGTGCCAGCAGTTACTCAAAACAGGGTTACGAGCAGTACTTC

D: .
size: .
V: TRBV5-1
J: TRBJ1-3
CDR3: CASSLDEGTGNTIYF
DNA: TGCGCCAGCAGCTTGGATGAGGGTACTGGAAACACCATATATTTT

D: .
size: .
V: TRBV6-6
J: TRBJ2-7
CDR3: CASRAPAYEQYF
DNA: TGTGCCAGCAGGGCCCCAGCCTACGAGCAGTACTTC

D: .
size: .
V: TRBV6-5
J: TRBJ1-3
CDR3: CASRDTARGTIYF
DNA: TGTGCCAGTAGGGACACGGCCCGGGGCACCATATATTTT

D: TRBD1
size: .
V: TRBV7-9
J: TRBJ2-5
CDR3: CASSLTGVGETQYF
DNA: TGTGCCAGCAGCTTGACAGGGGTAGGGGAGACCCAGTACTTC